This T cell receptor (beta chain) originates from a study of vaccination and CD4 T cells after COVID-19. As for the study in general: Participants were administered two doses of either the BNT162b2 or the mRNA-1273 vaccine. Cultures designated as controls were supplied with a CEFX pool, an HIV-1 Nef pool, or no peptide. The interval from dose two to post-vaccine sampling had a median of approximately 73 days, and it ranged from 14 to 241.

This CDR3 region has 16 residues. Trimming left V 5 bases short and J 5 bases short, with 21 bases between. Germline-derived CDR1 and CDR2 are MNHEY and SVGEGT. The sample holds a few counts of this clonotype. Its antigen is unidentified. Sequence data for DNA of cultured CD4+ T cells were generated by the Oncomine TCR Beta short-read assay. TCRdb analysed the PCR reads with MiXCR anew, one entry per CDR3 protein. The repertoire holds 12,000 or so distinct CDR3 sequences, with 25% to 30% as singletons. The treatment denotes: 10-day PBMC culture with coronavirus spike peptide pools or control peptides (ViraFEST assay). CD4+ T cells were isolated by negative selection after about ten days of culture.

This specimen was CD4+ T cells from blood, cultured in vitro, taken before SARS-CoV-2 vaccination. The chain is built from TRBV6-2 or TRBV6-3 and TRBJ2-5, with D possibly matching TRBD1 (6 bases). The receptor was derived from a human donor who received a COVID-19 vaccine. Here the CDR3 reads CASSRIPNRDQETQYF. CDR3 in DNA: TGTGCCAGCAGTCGCATACCGAACAGGGATCAGGAGACCCAGTACTTC.